The sequence of this T cell receptor (beta chain) was determined in a study of cytomegalovirus exposure and HLA in healthy donors. A note on this clone: Its matching antigen is unknown.

Both 60 Vbeta primers and 13 Jbeta primers went into the PCR. Sequencing used immunoSEQ multiplex PCR; TCRdb keeps in-frame clones, though not all of them. Its table records about 170,000 clones. Findings and caveats of the study: Most CMV-associated TCR beta chains were later found to appear HLA-restricted. Serostatus for CMV was the only available immune exposure information. Common viral pathogens were later found to be apparently linked to several of the most significant clusters.

Germline loops: CDR1 SGDLS, CDR2 YYNGEE. The CDR3 extends over 15 amino acids. V was pared by 4 bases and J by 4 bases, with 8 bases of the junction left unmatched. This receptor was taken from a woman under 30 in good health and CMV-seropositive. The chain joins TRBV9 to TRBJ1-3; 7 nucleotides line up with TRBD1. The sequenced material came from PBMCs. The CDR3 bases are TGTGCCAGCAGCCCCCGGACAGGAATCGGAAACACCATATATTTT. Protein product: CASSPRTGIGNTIYF.